Sequencing of this TCR beta chain was carried out in a study of molecular identifiers for immune sequencing clone quantification. Turning to the study itself: Replicate experiments divided RNA from 20,000 or 100,000 naive CD8 cells into five parts and sequenced four. Study observations and caveats: Jurkat TCR RNA spiked in from one cell could reportedly be detected among 1.1 million or so naive cells. Should identical TCR molecules share a barcode, the sizes of highly expanded clones could be underestimated.

TCRdb independently ran MiXCR on the PCR reads; one entry per CDR3 protein. The profile shows 300,000 to 350,000 distinct CDR3 sequences, roughly 23% of them singletons. Naive CD8 T cell sorting was performed on the CD8+CD4-CCR7+CD45RA+ phenotype. This CDR3 is built from 17 residues. The germline gives CDR1 MNHEY, CDR2 SMNVEV (reference sequence). The V and J ends lost 2 bases and 3 bases respectively, with 18 bases between them. This clonotype has more than one count but fewer than ten. Its antigen is unidentified. Sequencing was performed on naive CD8+ T cells from blood, with Jurkat cell RNA spiked in. Stated subset: FACS-sorted CD8+CD4-CCR7+CD45RA+ naive T cells. The rearrangement joins TRBV27 to TRBJ2-3; D uncertain. This sequence originates from a human donor in good health. Some libraries in this study had Jurkat cell RNA spiked in. The CDR3 region has the DNA TGTGCCAGCAGTTTACAGAATCCTTATACTTCAACAGATACGCAGTATTTT. Its protein is CASSLQNPYTSTDTQYF.